The source of this TCR beta chain is a study of shared clonotypes between healthy human individuals (dated by TCRdb to the early 2020s). Turning to the overall study: The cohort comprised a couple of women and a few men aged 18 to 49 years. For each donor, CD4 naive and CD4 memory were each given three plates, CD8 naive was given two plates, and CD8 memory was given one plate. To estimate repertoire size and how much clonotypes are shared between individuals, the study performed deep sequencing of blood TCR repertoires from a few healthy adults. Different laboratories and diverse techniques were used to prepare libraries and sequence TCR repertoires, to increase sequencing depth and limit assay-specific biases. Between about 0.9 and 8.9 billion PBMCs per donor were obtained by leukapheresis. The investigation overall reported the following: Compared with non-shared clonotypes, clonotypes shared by all four sorted-subset donors had higher generation probabilities. Incomplete sequencing was indicated by rarefaction of sorted-subset datasets, despite the large sequencing depth. Naive subsets generally had larger estimated clonotype richness than memory subsets did. Sampling was restricted to blood, and TCR repertoires in tissues likely differ from the TCR repertoires found in blood. Pairwise subsampling indicated that sequencing depth was expected to affect the degree of clonotype sharing among donors. The genetic and exposure-history diversity represented was limited by the small number of donors. Sharing across a handful of donors was observed for around 4.8% of naive CD4, over 3% of naive CD8, 2% to 2.5% of memory CD4, and about 0.4% of memory CD8 clonotypes.

The CDR3 has 15 amino acids, counting the end cysteine and phenylalanine. Solely the CDR3 DNA is kept, with 45 bases framed from the first base. CDR1 and CDR2 are read off the germline V gene as MDHEN and SYDVKM. Germline trimming: 5 bases from V, 4 bases from J; junction bases outside gene matches: 8. Of note for this clone: The target of this receptor is not known. The sample holds no much larger clone one base away, and base qualities are not on file.

TCR CDR3 regions were amplified from genomic DNA by multiplex PCR using the deep immunoSEQ assay. Extracted genomic DNA from each cell subset was distributed evenly across all wells of several immunoSEQ 96-well plates, and each plate was treated as a replicate. For sorted subsets, each replicate PCR was loaded with 200 to 250 ng genomic DNA, equivalent to some 31,000 T cell genomes. The purified libraries were quantified using a Qubit 3.0 fluorometer, sized with a Bioanalyzer 2100, and then quantified again using the KAPA Library Quantification kit. A separate single-read 150-cycle Illumina NextSeq 550 flow cell was used to sequence each immunoSEQ 96-well plate. Concerning the study's data processing: Because the immunoSEQ output included only junctional sequences and no quality scores, the filtering could not be the same as the filtering used for full-length reads. Sequences were annotated with PyIR, a Python wrapper for IgBLAST v1.9, and V/J genes and CDR3 were assigned using IMGT germline references. Reads were filtered out if the reads had weak V/J assignments (E-value above 1e-6), no CDR3, stop codons, out-of-frame junctions, or ambiguous translated residues. V3J clonotypes were defined as sequences sharing the same inferred V gene, J gene, and CDR3 amino acid sequence. The percentage overlap between two repertoires was calculated by dividing the number of shared unique clonotypes by the size of the smaller repertoire. Richness of each repertoire was evaluated using RTK rarefaction, the Chao1 estimator, and Recon v2.1 estimates of unobserved clonotypes. For all TCRbeta clonotypes obtained by the gDNA method from four donors, generation probabilities were computed with OLGA. Sourced from immuneACCESS, this table was stored by TCRdb with only in-frame sequences that have V and J called. A share of the clones is absent; for the studies checked, an unresolved V gene accounts for under half, and the remainder has no known explanation. V and J calls plus clone size are reproduced from that table; the DNA served to infer D and trimming. In all, the sample holds a few hundred thousand clones, and over 50% of those were seen once. The ten biggest clones cover over 8.5% of the sample.

Healthy HIV-negative adults with no recently reported acute infections or vaccinations were included as donors. All donors were Caucasian adults living in Nashville, Tennessee, USA. Magnetic negative selection was used to enrich CD4+ T cells, after which naive cells were positively selected on CD45RA and the negative fraction became the memory subset. Blood was collected by leukapheresis, and PBMCs were isolated by Ficoll-Histopaque density gradient centrifugation and then cryopreserved in liquid nitrogen vapor phase. Analytical flow cytometry was used to check the purity and quantity of every magnetically sorted T cell population. Genomic DNA was isolated from every sorted fraction and measured by UV absorbance on a Nanodrop 2000c.

Recombination linked TRBV28 to TRBJ2-7; a stretch of 10 junction bases matches TRBD1. The clonotype was recovered from a man aged 25 to 45 in good health. Material: memory CD4+ T cells sorted from blood. The sample's cell subset or site label is to be understood as: CD45RA-negative fraction. Here the CDR3 is given as CASSPGTGAIYEQYF. The sequenced DNA is TGTGCCAGCAGTCCCGGGACAGGGGCCATTTACGAGCAGTACTTC.